This T cell receptor beta chain was observed in a study of blood T cells in healthy people across ages. Germline assignment: CDR1 SGHRS and CDR2 YFSETQ. The germline V and J ends were trimmed by 4 bases and 4 bases, with 19 bases remaining between them. This CDR3 is built from 16 residues. Turning to this clonotype: Its antigen is not identified.

Notes on the study in general: Roughly linearly, TCR beta diversity per million T cells fell as age increased. Changes seen in expanded clonotypes were possibly confounded by donor CMV status left unknown.

The extraction recovered at least 6 micrograms of total RNA per sample. With a J-beta primer mix and a sample-barcoded 5' primer, a second PCR ran roughly 7 to 11 cycles. TCRdb analysed the 5' RACE reads with MiXCR anew, one entry per CDR3 protein. The sample consists of around 1,100,000 distinct CDR3 sequences, under 40% of them appearing once. The sequence derives from a man aged 18-30 years in good health. The sequencing input was blood. This chain links TRBV5-1 with TRBJ2-3, with a weak D call TRBD2 (6 bases). CDR3 region: CASSPGLRRDSDTQYF. CDR3 in DNA: TGCGCCAGCAGCCCAGGACTTAGGAGGGACTCAGATACGCAGTATTTT.